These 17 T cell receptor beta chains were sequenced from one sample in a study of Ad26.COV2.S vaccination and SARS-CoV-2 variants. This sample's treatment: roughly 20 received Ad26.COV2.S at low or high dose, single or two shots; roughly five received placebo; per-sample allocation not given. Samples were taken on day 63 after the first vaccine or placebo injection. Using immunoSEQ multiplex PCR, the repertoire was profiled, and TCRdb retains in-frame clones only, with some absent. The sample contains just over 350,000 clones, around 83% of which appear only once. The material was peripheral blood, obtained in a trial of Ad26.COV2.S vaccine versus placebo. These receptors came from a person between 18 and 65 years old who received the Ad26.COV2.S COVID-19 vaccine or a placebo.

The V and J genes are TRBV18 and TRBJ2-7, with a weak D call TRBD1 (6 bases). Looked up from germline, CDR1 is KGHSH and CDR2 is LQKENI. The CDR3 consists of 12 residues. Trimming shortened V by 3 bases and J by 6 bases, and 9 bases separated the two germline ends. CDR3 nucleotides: TGTGCCAGCTCACCCAACAGGGCCGAGCAGTACTTC. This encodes CASSPNRAEQYF.

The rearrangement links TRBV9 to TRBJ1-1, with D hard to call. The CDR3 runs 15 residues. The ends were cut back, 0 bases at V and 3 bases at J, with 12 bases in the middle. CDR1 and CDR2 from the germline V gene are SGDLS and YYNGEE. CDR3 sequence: CASSVVDGGDTEAFF. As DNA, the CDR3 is TGTGCCAGCAGCGTAGTGGATGGAGGTGACACTGAAGCTTTCTTT.

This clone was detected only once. The CDR3 coding sequence is TGTGCCAGCAGCCCCTCCGGGACTCTGGTAACCAAAAACATTCAGTACTTC. It yields the protein CASSPSGTLVTKNIQYF. V gene TRBV9 combines with J gene TRBJ2-4; TRBD2 is a possible D gene (6 bases). Germline V CDR1 and CDR2: SGDLS, YYNGEE. This CDR3 has 17 amino acids. V was clipped by 4 bases and J by 2 bases, with 19 bases between them.

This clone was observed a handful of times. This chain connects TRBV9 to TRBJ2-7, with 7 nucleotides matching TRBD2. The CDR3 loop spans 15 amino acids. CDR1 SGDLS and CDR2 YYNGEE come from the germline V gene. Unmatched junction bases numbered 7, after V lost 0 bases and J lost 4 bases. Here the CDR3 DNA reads TGTGCCAGCAGCGTAGCGGTTGGGGGGGGATACGAGCAGTACTTC. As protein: CASSVAVGGGYEQYF.

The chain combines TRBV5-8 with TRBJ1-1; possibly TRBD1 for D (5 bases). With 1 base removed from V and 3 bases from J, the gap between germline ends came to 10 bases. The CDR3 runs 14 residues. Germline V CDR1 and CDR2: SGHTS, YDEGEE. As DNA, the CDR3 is TGTGCCAGCAGCTTGCGGGGCTTGGACACTGAAGCTTTCTTT. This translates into CASSLRGLDTEAFF.

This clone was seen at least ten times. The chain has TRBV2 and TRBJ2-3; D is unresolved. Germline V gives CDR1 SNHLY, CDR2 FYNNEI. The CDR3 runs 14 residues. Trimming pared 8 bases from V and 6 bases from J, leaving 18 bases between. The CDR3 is CASSRVRASDTQYF. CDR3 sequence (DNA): TGTGCCAGCTCAAGGGTTAGGGCATCTGATACGCAGTATTTT.

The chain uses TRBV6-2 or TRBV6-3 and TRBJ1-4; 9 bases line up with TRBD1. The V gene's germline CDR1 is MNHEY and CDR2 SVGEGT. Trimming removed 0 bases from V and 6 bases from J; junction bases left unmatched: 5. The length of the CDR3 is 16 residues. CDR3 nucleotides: TGTGCCAGCAGTTACTCCGGGGACAGGGAAGATGAAAAACTGTTTTTT. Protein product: CASSYSGDREDEKLFF.

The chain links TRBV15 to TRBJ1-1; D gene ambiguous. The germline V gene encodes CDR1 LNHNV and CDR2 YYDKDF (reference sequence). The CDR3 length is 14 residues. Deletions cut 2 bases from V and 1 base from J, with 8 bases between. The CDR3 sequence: CATSRWTENTEAFF. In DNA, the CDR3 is TGTGCCACCAGCAGATGGACGGAGAACACTGAAGCTTTCTTT.

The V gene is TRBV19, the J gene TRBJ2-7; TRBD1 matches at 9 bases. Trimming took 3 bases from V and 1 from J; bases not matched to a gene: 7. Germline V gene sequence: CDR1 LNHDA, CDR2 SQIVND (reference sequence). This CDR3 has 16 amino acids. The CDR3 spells CASSILPGQGSYEQYF. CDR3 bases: TGTGCCAGTAGTATCTTACCGGGACAGGGATCCTACGAGCAGTACTTC.

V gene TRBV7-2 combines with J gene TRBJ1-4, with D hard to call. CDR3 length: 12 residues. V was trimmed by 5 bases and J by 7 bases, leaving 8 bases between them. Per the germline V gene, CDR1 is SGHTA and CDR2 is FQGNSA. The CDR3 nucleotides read TGTGCCAGCAGCCCCGGGGTTGAAAAACTGTTTTTT. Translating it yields CASSPGVEKLFF.

The CDR3 DNA reads TGTGCCTGGAGAACGGCGGGAGGGCCCAATGAGCAGTTCTTC. Translation gives CAWRTAGGPNEQFF. The genes are TRBV30 and TRBJ2-1, with 9 bases aligning to TRBD2. Per the germline V gene, CDR1 is GTSNPN and CDR2 is SVGIG (reference sequence). Trimming took 3 bases from V and 6 from J; bases not matched to a gene: 6. The CDR3 consists of 14 residues.

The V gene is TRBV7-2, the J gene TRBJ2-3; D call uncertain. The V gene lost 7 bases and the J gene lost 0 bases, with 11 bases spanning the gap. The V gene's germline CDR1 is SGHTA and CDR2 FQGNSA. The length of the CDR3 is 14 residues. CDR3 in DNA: TGTGCCAGCACCCTAGAAACTAGCACAGATACGCAGTATTTT. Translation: CASTLETSTDTQYF.

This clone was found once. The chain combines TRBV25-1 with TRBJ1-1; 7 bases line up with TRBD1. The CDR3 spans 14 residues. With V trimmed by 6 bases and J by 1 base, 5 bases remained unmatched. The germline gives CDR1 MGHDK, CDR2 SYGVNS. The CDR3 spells CASRGTGANTEAFF. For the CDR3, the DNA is TGTGCCAGCAGGGGAACAGGGGCGAACACTGAAGCTTTCTTT.

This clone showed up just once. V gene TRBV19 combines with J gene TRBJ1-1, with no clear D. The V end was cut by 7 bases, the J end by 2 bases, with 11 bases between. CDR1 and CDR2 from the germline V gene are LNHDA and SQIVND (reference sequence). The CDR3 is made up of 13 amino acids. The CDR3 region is CASTPWTNTEAFF. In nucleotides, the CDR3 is TGTGCCAGTACCCCATGGACTAACACTGAAGCTTTCTTT.

The CDR3 bases are TGTGCCAGCAGCCCCCGGACAGATAACACTGAAGCTTTCTTT. It yields the protein CASSPRTDNTEAFF. The V call is TRBV7-9, the J call TRBJ1-1, with a weak D call TRBD1 (6 bases). The V and J ends lost 5 bases and 2 bases respectively, with 12 bases between them. The CDR3 is 14 amino acids. Germline V lookup: CDR1 SEHNR, CDR2 FQNEAQ (reference sequence).

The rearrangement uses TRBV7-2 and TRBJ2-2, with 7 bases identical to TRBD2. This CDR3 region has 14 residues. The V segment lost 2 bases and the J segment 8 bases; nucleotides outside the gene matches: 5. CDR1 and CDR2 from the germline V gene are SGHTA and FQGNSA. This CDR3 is CASSLPGREGELFF. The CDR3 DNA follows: TGTGCCAGCAGCTTACCGGGGAGGGAGGGGGAGCTGTTTTTT.

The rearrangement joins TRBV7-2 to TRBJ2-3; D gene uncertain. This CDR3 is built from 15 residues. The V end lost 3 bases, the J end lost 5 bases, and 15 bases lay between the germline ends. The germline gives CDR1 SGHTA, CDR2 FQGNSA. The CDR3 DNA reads TGTGCCAGCAGCTTGGTTGGTGGGTCTAGAGATACGCAGTATTTT. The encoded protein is CASSLVGGSRDTQYF.